This T cell receptor (beta chain) is drawn from a study of T cell changes during pregnancy in multiple sclerosis. TCRdb's table, derived via immunoSEQ multiplex PCR, lists solely in-frame clones and lacks some. This table has about 31,000 clones, roughly 86% appearing once. The CDR3 covers 14 residues. Germline V gives CDR1 MNHEY, CDR2 SVGAGI. Trimming took 2 bases from V and 2 from J, leaving 10 bases between them. The genes are TRBV6-5 and TRBJ2-7, with unresolved D. The TCR comes from a female donor with multiple sclerosis, enrolled in a pregnancy study. The sequenced sample was CD8+ T cells from peripheral blood mononuclear cells, obtained before pregnancy. CDR3: CASSYAAFAYEQYF. The CDR3, as DNA: TGTGCCAGCAGTTACGCGGCGTTCGCCTACGAGCAGTACTTC.